This T cell receptor (beta chain) was sequenced for a study of shared clonotypes between healthy human individuals. Trimming pared 0 bases from V and 0 bases from J, leaving 9 bases between. The CDR3 length is 15 residues. Germline loops: CDR1 SQVTM, CDR2 ANQGSEA. Sequencing was performed with immunoSEQ multiplex PCR; in TCRdb, only in-frame clones are kept and a portion is missing. The data show nearly 1 million clones, more than 75% seen once. Broader study findings: It was observed that roughly 4.8% of naive CD4 clonotypes were shared across a handful of donors.

Notes on this clone: Antigen: not known.

Sequencing was carried out using memory CD4+ T cells sorted from blood. Subset defined: CD45RA-negative fraction. This chain connects TRBV29-1 to TRBJ2-1; D call uncertain. The source of this sequence is a man aged 18-30 years in good health. The CDR3 region is CSVEDRGRSYNEQFF. DNA of the CDR3: TGCAGCGTTGAAGATCGCGGACGCTCCTACAATGAGCAGTTCTTC.